This TCR beta chain comes out of a study of T-cell memory formation after mild COVID-19 (dated by TCRdb to the early 2020s). Notes on the research overall: Most TCR sequence clusters were specific to one of the two donors. In a couple of donors, T-cell clones that expanded and contracted after mild COVID-19 were tracked by sequencing TCRalpha and TCRbeta repertoires over time. Two young, previously healthy adult volunteers, one female and one male, were included in the cohort. Here is what the overall study found, with its caveats: The study covered only a couple of mild cases, and larger cohorts including severe cases with pre-infection samples were considered necessary. Contracting CD4+ clones were located mainly in the CM and EM memory subsets, whereas CD8+ clones were found to be enriched in EMRA. The second-wave clones that peaked on day 37 were not confirmed to be SARS-CoV-2 specific. Clones contracting from day 15 to 85 had balanced CD4/CD8 phenotypes, while a second wave expanding from day 15 to 37 was biased towards CD4+. Some responding clones were found in pre-infection memory, which suggests that pre-existing cross-reactive memory T cells took part in the SARS-CoV-2 response.

The sequencer was an Illumina NovaSeq 6000. Using 5'RACE with constant-segment primers, TCRalpha and TCRbeta cDNA libraries were constructed, with sample barcodes and unique molecular identifiers added in the process. Trizol reagent was used to extract RNA from every sample. The libraries were amplified in two PCR steps, and the second step added a second sample barcode and Illumina TruSeq adapters. Sequencing of libraries was performed on an Illumina NovaSeq with 2 x 150 bp paired-end reads. The original pipeline was this. Reads were demultiplexed and collapsed into UMI-guided consensus sequences with migec v1.2.7. Using mixcr v2.1.11, UMI consensuses were aligned to TRA and TRB V and J templates and then assembled into clonotypes. Expanded or contracted clonotypes were those called significant by both edgeR and NoisET, with noise models trained on biological replicates. For edgeR calls, the thresholds were a false discovery rate-adjusted p below 0.01 and a log2 fold-change of 1. As an exploratory analysis of dynamics, max-normalized trajectories of the 1000 most abundant clonotypes were examined with PCA combined with hierarchical clustering. Separately sequenced CD4+ and CD8+ repertoires were used to assign the CD4 or CD8 phenotype of responding clones. Using fastp at Q25 and MiXCR, TCRdb reprocessed the public reads and kept productive beta chains. Rows merge per CDR3 protein into single entries with the most common DNA and genes. Clone size and V and J calls follow TCRdb, not the original study. The sample profile shows 150,000 to 200,000 distinct CDR3 sequences; more than 9% of them were found once. Of the sample, approximately 3.8% falls within the top ten clones.

Sequences SNHLY (CDR1) and FYNNEI (CDR2) are obtained from the germline V gene. Reading from cysteine to phenylalanine, the CDR3 counts 16 amino acids. Just the 48-base CDR3 DNA is kept, in frame starting at base 1. For this chain, trimming is 7 bases at the V end and 4 bases at the J end, and the number of junction bases without a gene match is 12. Ficoll-Paque density gradient centrifugation was the method used to isolate PBMCs. This clonotype was picked up a small number of times. This receptor's antigen is unknown. One base away there is no much larger clone; base qualities are not given. The TCR was taken from a man aged 18 to 35 who had mild COVID-19 (a few samples of this study predate the infection). The sample titles of this study are shuffled in the database, so cell type and time point are left out; the donor was told from shared clones. Recombination linked TRBV2 to TRBJ2-5, with TRBD2 matching 10 junction bases. The sequenced material came from PBMCs or a T cell subset sorted from them (not recorded which). The DNA is as follows: TGTGCCAGCAAGATAGGCGCTAGCGGGGGTGCAGAGACCCAGTACTTC. This sequence encodes CASKIGASGGAETQYF.